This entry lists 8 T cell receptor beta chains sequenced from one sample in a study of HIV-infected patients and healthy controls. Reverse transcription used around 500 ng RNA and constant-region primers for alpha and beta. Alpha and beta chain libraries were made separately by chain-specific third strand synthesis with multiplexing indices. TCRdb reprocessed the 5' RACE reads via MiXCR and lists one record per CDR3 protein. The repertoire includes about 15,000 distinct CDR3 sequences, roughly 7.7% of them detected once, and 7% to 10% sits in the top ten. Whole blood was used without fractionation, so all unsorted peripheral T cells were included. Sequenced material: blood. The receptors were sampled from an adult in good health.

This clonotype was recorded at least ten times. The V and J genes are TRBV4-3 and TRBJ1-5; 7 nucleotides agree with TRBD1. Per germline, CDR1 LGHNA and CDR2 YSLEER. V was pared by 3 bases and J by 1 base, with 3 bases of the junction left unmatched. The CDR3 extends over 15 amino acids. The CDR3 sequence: CASSQEDRSNQPQHF. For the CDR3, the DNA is TGCGCCAGCAGCCAGGAGGACAGGAGCAATCAGCCCCAGCATTTT.

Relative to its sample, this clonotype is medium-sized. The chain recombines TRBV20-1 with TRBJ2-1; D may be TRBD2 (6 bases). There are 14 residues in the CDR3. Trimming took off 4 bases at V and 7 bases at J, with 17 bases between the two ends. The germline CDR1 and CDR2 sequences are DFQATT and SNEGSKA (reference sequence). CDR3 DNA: TGCAGTGCTAAAGACGGCGGGGAGACGAATGAGCAGTTCTTC. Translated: CSAKDGGETNEQFF.

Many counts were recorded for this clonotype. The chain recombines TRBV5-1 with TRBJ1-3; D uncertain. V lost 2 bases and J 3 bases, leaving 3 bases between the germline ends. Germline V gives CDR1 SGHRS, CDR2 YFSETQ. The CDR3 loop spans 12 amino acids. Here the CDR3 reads CASSFFGNTIYF. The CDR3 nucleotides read TGCGCCAGCAGCTTCTTTGGAAACACCATATATTTT. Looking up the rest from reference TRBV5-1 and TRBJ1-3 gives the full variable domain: KAGVTQTPRYLIKTRGQQVTLSCSPISGHRSVSWYQQTPGQGLQFLFEYFSETQRNKGNFPGRFSGRQFSNSRSEMNVSTLELGDSALYLCASSFFGNTIYFGEGSWLTVV.

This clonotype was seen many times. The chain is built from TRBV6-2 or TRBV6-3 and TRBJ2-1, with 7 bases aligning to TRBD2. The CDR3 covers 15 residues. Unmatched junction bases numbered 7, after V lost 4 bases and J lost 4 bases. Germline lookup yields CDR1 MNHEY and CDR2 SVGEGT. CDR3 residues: CASSSSGSGYNEQFF. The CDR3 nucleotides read TGTGCCAGCAGTTCCAGTGGTAGCGGGTACAATGAGCAGTTCTTC.

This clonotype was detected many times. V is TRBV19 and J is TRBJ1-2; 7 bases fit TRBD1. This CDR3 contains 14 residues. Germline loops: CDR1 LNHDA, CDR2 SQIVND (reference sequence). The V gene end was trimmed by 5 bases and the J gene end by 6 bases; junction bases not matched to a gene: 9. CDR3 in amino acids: CASSLGTARHGYTF. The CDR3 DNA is TGTGCCAGTAGTCTAGGGACAGCTCGACATGGCTACACCTTC.

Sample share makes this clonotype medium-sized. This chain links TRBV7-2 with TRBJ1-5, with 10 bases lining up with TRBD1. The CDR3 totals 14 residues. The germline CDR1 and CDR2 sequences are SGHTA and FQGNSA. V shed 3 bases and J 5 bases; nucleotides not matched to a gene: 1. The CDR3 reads CASSFDRGHQPQHF. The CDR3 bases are TGTGCCAGCAGCTTCGACAGGGGGCATCAGCCCCAGCATTTT. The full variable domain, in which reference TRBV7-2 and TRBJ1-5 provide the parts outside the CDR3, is GAGVSQSPSNKVTEKGKDVELRCDPISGHTALYWYRQSLGQGLEFLIYFQGNSAPDKSGLPSDRFSAERTGGSVSTLTIQRTQQEDSAVYLCASSFDRGHQPQHFGDGTRLSIL.

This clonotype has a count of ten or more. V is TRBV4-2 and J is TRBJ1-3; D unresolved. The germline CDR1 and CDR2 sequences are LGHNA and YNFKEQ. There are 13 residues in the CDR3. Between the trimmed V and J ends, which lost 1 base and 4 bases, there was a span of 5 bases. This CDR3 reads CASSQVSGNTIYF. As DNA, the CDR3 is TGTGCCAGCAGCCAAGTTTCCGGAAACACCATATATTTT.

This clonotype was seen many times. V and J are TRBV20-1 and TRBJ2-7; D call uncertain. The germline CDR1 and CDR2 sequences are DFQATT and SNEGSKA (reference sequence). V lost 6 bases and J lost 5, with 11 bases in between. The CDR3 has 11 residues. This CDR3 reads CSAGPVHEQYF. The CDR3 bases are TGCAGTGCGGGTCCCGTCCACGAGCAGTACTTC.